A selection of T cell receptor beta chains follows, all from one sample in a study of cytomegalovirus exposure and HLA in healthy donors. TCRdb's copy holds only in-frame clones and misses some; the assay was immunoSEQ multiplex PCR. Here the sample spans roughly 59,000 clones, 80% to 95% being singletons. The sample taken for sequencing was PBMCs. These TCRs come from a man between 18 and 35 years old in good health and CMV-seropositive. The CDR3 runs from the conserved cysteine through the conserved F or W. Fields, in order: D gene, J gene, V gene, clone size, CDR3 DNA, CDR3 protein. A D gene is named only where the DNA matches it firmly. A clone size is listed for some rows: how often the clone was seen (once, few, many), or a class if it is expanded.

NA | TRBJ1-5 | TRBV6-5 | NA | TGTGCCAGCAGTAAGGGGTGGAGACCCAATCAGCCCCAGCATTTT | CASSKGWRPNQPQHF
TRBD2 | TRBJ2-7 | TRBV5-1 | NA | TGCGCCAGCAGCATTACCGGGACTAATGACGAGCAGTACTTC | CASSITGTNDEQYF
TRBD2 | TRBJ2-2 | TRBV11-1 | NA | TGTGCCAGCAGCCGGGCGGGGGTTACCGGGGAGCTGTTTTTT | CASSRAGVTGELFF
NA | TRBJ1-5 | TRBV9 | once | TGTGCCAGCAGCGTAGAAGATAGGGGCCATCTGCATTTT | CASSVEDRGHLHF
TRBD2 | TRBJ2-5 | TRBV23-1 | NA | TGCGCCAGCAGGAAGAGGACTAGCGGGAGGGAGAGAGAGACCCAGTACTTC | CASRKRTSGRERETQYF
TRBD1 | TRBJ1-1 | TRBV18 | once | TGTGCCAGCTCACCGTACGACAGGGCTTTGAACACTGAAGCTTTCTTT | CASSPYDRALNTEAFF
TRBD2 | TRBJ2-3 | TRBV6-4 | NA | TGTGCCAGCAGCAGGACCGGGACTAGCGGGAGCCTCACAGATACGCAGTATTTT | CASSRTGTSGSLTDTQYF
TRBD1 | TRBJ1-1 | TRBV7-9 | NA | TGTGCCAGCAGCTCAATAGCACAGGGGACTGAAGCTTTCTTT | CASSSIAQGTEAFF
NA | TRBJ2-7 | TRBV28 | NA | TGTGCCAGCAGCACCTCAGCCTACGAGCAGTACTTC | CASSTSAYEQYF
NA | TRBJ2-7 | TRBV21-1 | NA | TGTGCCAGCAGCAAATTCCCAGGGGGCGTCAACGAGCAGTACTTC | CASSKFPGGVNEQYF
NA | TRBJ2-3 | TRBV6-5 | NA | TGTGCCAGCACCCCCTGGTCGGCGGACTTACAGTATTTT | CASTPWSADLQYF
NA | TRBJ1-2 | TRBV27 | NA | TGTGCCAGCAAACCCCTGGGGCAATACTATGGCTACACCTTC | CASKPLGQYYGYTF
TRBD2 | TRBJ2-2 | TRBV27 | NA | TGTGCCAGCAGTTCCCGGACTAGCGGGAGGCTTACCACCGGGGAGCTGTTTTTT | CASSSRTSGRLTTGELFF
NA | TRBJ1-1 | TRBV27 | NA | TGTGCCAGCAGGACGAGGGTTGTGGGGTACACTGAAGCTTTCTTT | CASRTRVVGYTEAFF
NA | TRBJ2-7 | TRBV19 | NA | TGTGCCAGTAGTATAGGCGGAACGGGTAGCTCCTACGAGCAGTACTTC | CASSIGGTGSSYEQYF
TRBD2 | TRBJ2-5 | TRBV4-2 | NA | TGTGCCAGCAGCCAAGGCAGAACCGGGACTAGCGAGGAGACCCAGTACTTC | CASSQGRTGTSEETQYF
TRBD1 | TRBJ2-7 | TRBV7-9 | NA | TGTGCCAGCAGCTCAACCGACTTCCGGGGACAGGGCGCGCAGTACTTC | CASSSTDFRGQGAQYF
TRBD1 | TRBJ2-2 | TRBV28 | NA | TGTGCCAGCAGTTTATACAGGGGGCTATCCAGGGGGGAGCTGTTTTTT | CASSLYRGLSRGELFF
TRBD1 | TRBJ2-7 | TRBV6-5 | few | TGTGCCAGCAGGGCCCATGACAGGGGCTCCTACGAGCAGTACTTC | CASRAHDRGSYEQYF
NA | TRBJ1-5 | TRBV18 | once | TGTGCCAGCTCACCCGAGGCCCGGTCCAATCAGCCCCAGCATTTT | CASSPEARSNQPQHF
NA | TRBJ2-5 | TRBV29-1 | NA | TGCAGCGTTGAAGATCTTCAATTTCTGGGGGCTAGAGAGACCCAGTACTTC | CSVEDLQFLGARETQYF
NA | TRBJ2-1 | TRBV9 | NA | TGTGCCAGCAGCGTAGATCCGGGGTCCTACAATGAGCAGTTCTTC | CASSVDPGSYNEQFF
TRBD1 | TRBJ1-1 | TRBV10-3 | NA | TGTGCCGCCACTAGACAGGGCGGTCCTGAAGCTTTCTTT | CAATRQGGPEAFF
TRBD1 | TRBJ2-1 | TRBV6-1 | NA | TGTGCCAGCAGGAGGGGACAGGGGGTGCTCGATGAGCAGTTCTTC | CASRRGQGVLDEQFF
TRBD1 | TRBJ2-1 | TRBV6-6 | NA | TGTGCCAGCAGTTACATACAGGGGAATGAGCAGTTCTTC | CASSYIQGNEQFF
TRBD2 | TRBJ2-7 | TRBV2 | NA | TGTGCCAGCAGTGAAACAACTAGCGGGAGATTTCCGTACTTC | CASSETTSGRFPYF
NA | TRBJ2-2 | TRBV9 | NA | TGTGCCAGCAGCGTACGGGTGGTCCCTTCATACGGGGAGCTGTTTTTT | CASSVRVVPSYGELFF
NA | TRBJ2-1 | TRBV2 | NA | TGTGCCAGCAGTCCGACTCCTCCGGACTACAATGAGCAGTTCTTC | CASSPTPPDYNEQFF
TRBD2 | TRBJ2-3 | TRBV4-1 | NA | TGCGCCAGCAGCCAAGAAGGACTAGCGCCAGATACGCAGTATTTT | CASSQEGLAPDTQYF
NA | TRBJ1-2 | TRBV28 | NA | TGTGCCAGCAGTTTTCTGACAGCGACTAACTATGGCTACACCTTC | CASSFLTATNYGYTF
TRBD1 | TRBJ2-7 | TRBV30 | NA | TGTGCCTGGAGTGGGGGGGACAGGGCACACGAGCAGTACTTC | CAWSGGDRAHEQYF
TRBD1 | TRBJ2-1 | TRBV2 | NA | TGTGCCAGCAGTCTGGACAGGGACAATGAGCAGTTCTTC | CASSLDRDNEQFF
NA | TRBJ2-3 | TRBV30 | few | TGTGCCTGGAGTGTAGACTTCTATACGCAGTATTTT | CAWSVDFYTQYF
NA | TRBJ2-1 | TRBV30 | NA | TGTGCCTGGAGCCAAGGGGTTAATGAGCAGTTCTTC | CAWSQGVNEQFF
TRBD1 | TRBJ1-3 | TRBV6-6 | NA | TGTGCCAGCAGACAACAGGGGCGAGATGGAAACACCATATATTTT | CASRQQGRDGNTIYF
NA | TRBJ2-1 | TRBV28 | NA | TGTGCCAGCCCACGGGGAGATGAGCAGTTCTTC | CASPRGDEQFF
NA | TRBJ2-1 | TRBV5-1 | NA | TGCGCCAGCAGCCCGGACCGGGGAAATGAGCAGTTCTTC | CASSPDRGNEQFF
TRBD2 | TRBJ2-3 | TRBV11-3 | NA | TGTGCCAGCAGCTTCGGGAGGAGGGACACAGATACGCAGTATTTT | CASSFGRRDTDTQYF
NA | TRBJ2-7 | TRBV4-1 | NA | TGCGCCAGCAGCCAAGTACAACAGGGATCCGAGCAGTACTTC | CASSQVQQGSEQYF
NA | TRBJ1-1 | TRBV10-3 | NA | TGTGCCATCAGTGAGTATAACAGTTTTAACACTGAAGCTTTCTTT | CAISEYNSFNTEAFF
NA | TRBJ2-1 | TRBV9 | NA | TGTGCCAGCAGCGTAGCAGCGGACCTTTTCTACAATGAGCAGTTCTTC | CASSVAADLFYNEQFF
NA | TRBJ2-7 | TRBV6-5 | NA | TGTGCCAGCAGTTACCAAAGCGGATCCTACGAGCAGTACTTC | CASSYQSGSYEQYF
TRBD1 | TRBJ2-7 | TRBV28 | NA | TGTGCCAGCCGGGACGGGACAGGGTGGAACGAGCAGTACTTC | CASRDGTGWNEQYF